This T cell receptor beta chain was retrieved from a study of blood T cell repertoires in COVID-19. Study-wide background: Sites across the United States, Italy and Spain contributed samples from acute and convalescent COVID-19. From T cells, B-cell-depleted T cells, or PBMCs came the material, which was cDNA or gDNA.

In Seattle, patients joined the study during active infection and were tracked longitudinally. Authors' processing steps: By means of reference gene primer amplification, nucleated cell counts were estimated. Some clones are missing from TCRdb's copy, which holds only in-frame ones; the method was immunoSEQ multiplex PCR. V and J calls and clone size are those listed in that table; D and trimming were worked out from the DNA. Of 30,000 or so clones in the sample, approximately 91% were seen once. V gave up 6 bases and J gave up 0 bases, with 6 bases separating them. The CDR3 loop spans 13 amino acids. The germline CDR1 and CDR2 sequences are MNHEY and SVGAGI.

The sequencing input was peripheral blood. The sequence derives from a man aged 55 to 69 with COVID-19, enrolled during active disease. The J gene is TRBJ1-5, the V gene TRBV6-5; weak D call: TRBD1 (5 bases). The chain's CDR3 is CASRDNSNQPQHF. Here the CDR3 DNA reads TGTGCCAGCAGGGACAATAGCAATCAGCCCCAGCATTTT.